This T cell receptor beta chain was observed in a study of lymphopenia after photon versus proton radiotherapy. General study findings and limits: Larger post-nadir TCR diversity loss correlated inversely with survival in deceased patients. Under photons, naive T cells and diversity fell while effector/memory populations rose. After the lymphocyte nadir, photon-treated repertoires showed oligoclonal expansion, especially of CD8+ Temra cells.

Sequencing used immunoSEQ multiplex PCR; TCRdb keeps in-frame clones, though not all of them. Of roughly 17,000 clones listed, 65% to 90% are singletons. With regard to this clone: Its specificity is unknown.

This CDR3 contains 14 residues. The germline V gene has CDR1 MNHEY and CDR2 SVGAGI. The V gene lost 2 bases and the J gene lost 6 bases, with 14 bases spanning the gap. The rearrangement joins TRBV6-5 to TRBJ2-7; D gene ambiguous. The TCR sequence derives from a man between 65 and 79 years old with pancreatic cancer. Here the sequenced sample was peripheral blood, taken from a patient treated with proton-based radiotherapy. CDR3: CASSYDFNLREQYF. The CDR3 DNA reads TGTGCCAGCAGTTACGATTTCAACCTCCGCGAGCAGTACTTC.